This entry lists 14 T cell receptor beta chains sequenced from one sample in a study of cytomegalovirus exposure and HLA in healthy donors. Sequencing was performed with immunoSEQ multiplex PCR; in TCRdb, only in-frame clones are kept and a portion is missing. The sample carries roughly 120,000 clones, less than 90% recorded once. What was sequenced was PBMCs. The source of these receptors is a man younger than 35 in good health and CMV-seropositive.

V and J are TRBV5-1 and TRBJ2-1, with TRBD2 matching over 10 bases. V dropped 0 bases and J dropped 6; count of bases not matched to a gene: 9. CDR3 size: 17 residues. CDR1 and CDR2 from the germline V gene are SGHRS and YFSETQ. The CDR3 nucleotides read TGCGCCAGCAGCTTGGGCCCGGCTAGCGGGGGTGGCAATGAGCAGTTCTTC. Amino acids: CASSLGPASGGGNEQFF.

This clone showed up just a few times. V gene TRBV2 combines with J gene TRBJ1-2, with D perhaps matching TRBD1 (5 bases). Trimming stripped 5 bases from V and 4 bases from J, with 14 bases between. The CDR3 runs to 14 residues. Germline V lookup: CDR1 SNHLY, CDR2 FYNNEI. In DNA, the CDR3 is TGTGCCAGCAGTACGCAGGGAGGAGGCTATGGCTACACCTTC. This translates into CASSTQGGGYGYTF.

This clone was seen a single time. The V gene is TRBV29-1, the J gene TRBJ2-1, with 10 bases lining up with TRBD2. CDR3 length: 16 amino acids. V was pared by 1 base and J by 7 bases, with 10 bases of the junction left unmatched. The germline V gene has CDR1 SQVTM and CDR2 ANQGSEA. The CDR3 reads CSVEGLAGDPRNEQFF. CDR3 in DNA: TGCAGCGTTGAAGGGCTAGCGGGGGACCCTAGAAATGAGCAGTTCTTC.

The rearrangement joins TRBV4-2 to TRBJ2-7, with 8 bases fitting TRBD1. The CDR3 has 15 residues. J gave up 0 bases and V 4 bases, and 5 bases lay outside the gene matches. CDR1 and CDR2 from the germline V gene are LGHNA and YNFKEQ. This chain's CDR3 is CASSPQGVSSYEQYF. In nucleotides, the CDR3 is TGTGCCAGCAGCCCACAGGGGGTTAGCTCCTACGAGCAGTACTTC.

The rearrangement joins TRBV7-8 to TRBJ1-2; D gene unclear. Trimming left V 4 bases short and J 0 bases short, with 12 bases between. CDR3 length: 15 amino acids. Germline V CDR1 and CDR2: SGHVS, FQNEAQ. The CDR3 DNA sequence: TGTGCCAGCAGCTCCGCCGGGAGAACTAACTATGGCTACACCTTC. It specifies CASSSAGRTNYGYTF. The variable domain in full, completed from reference TRBV7-8 and TRBJ1-2, reads GAGVSQSPRYKVAKRGQDVALRCDPISGHVSLFWYQQALGQGPEFLTYFQNEAQLDKSGLPSDRFFAERPEGSVSTLKIQRTQQEDSAVYLCASSSAGRTNYGYTFGSGTRLTVV.

V gene TRBV27 combines with J gene TRBJ1-4; 7 bases agree with TRBD1. The germline gives CDR1 MNHEY, CDR2 SMNVEV (reference sequence). After removal of 4 bases from V and 5 bases from J, the junction contained 7 bases not matched to a gene. The CDR3 extends over 15 amino acids. CDR3 residues: CASSYRDSRNEKLFF. The CDR3 DNA follows: TGTGCCAGCAGTTACCGGGACAGCAGAAATGAAAAACTGTTTTTT. Together with reference TRBV27 and TRBJ1-4, the CDR3 gives the full variable domain: EAQVTQNPRYLITVTGKKLTVTCSQNMNHEYMSWYRQDPGLGLRQIYYSMNVEVTDKGDVPEGYKVSRKEKRNFPLILESPSPNQTSLYFCASSYRDSRNEKLFFGSGTQLSVL.

The V and J genes are TRBV27 and TRBJ1-2; 9 bases align to TRBD1. CDR1 and CDR2 from the germline V gene are MNHEY and SMNVEV (reference sequence). Trimming removed 6 bases from V and 8 bases from J; junction bases left unmatched: 13. This CDR3 has 15 residues. The CDR3 reads CASRAPGQGEYGYTF. The CDR3 nucleotides are TGTGCCAGCAGGGCCCCGGGACAGGGTGAATACGGCTACACCTTC.

Only a few counts were recorded for this clone. The genes are TRBV7-7 and TRBJ2-7; TRBD1 is a possible D gene (5 bases). This CDR3 region has 14 residues. Trimming removed 5 bases at V and 0 bases at J, with 11 bases between. Germline CDR1 is SSHAT and CDR2 is FNYEAQ (reference sequence). The CDR3, as DNA: TGTGCCAGCAGCAAGGACACCACCTCCTACGAGCAGTACTTC. Residues: CASSKDTTSYEQYF.

CDR3 in amino acids: CASSYSTGLTEAFF. As DNA, the CDR3 is TGTGCCAGCAGCTATTCGACAGGGCTCACTGAAGCTTTCTTT. This chain uses TRBV6-5 with TRBJ1-1, with 7 bases that match TRBD1. CDR3 size: 14 residues. In germline, CDR1 is MNHEY, CDR2 SVGAGI. V dropped 6 bases and J dropped 4; count of bases not matched to a gene: 8.

This clone came up a few times. The chain uses TRBV6-5 and TRBJ2-3; TRBD1 might be the D (6 bases). This CDR3 contains 15 residues. Germline CDR1 reads MNHEY; CDR2 reads SVGAGI. Trimming cost V 5 bases and J 4 bases, with 16 bases left between them. The CDR3 protein is CASSRQAGSPDTQYF. DNA of the CDR3: TGTGCCAGCAGTAGACAGGCAGGGAGCCCAGATACGCAGTATTTT.

V and J are TRBV6-6 and TRBJ2-3; weak D call: TRBD1 (6 bases). The CDR3 covers 15 residues. V gave up 7 bases and J gave up 3 bases, with 17 bases separating them. CDR1 is MNHNY, CDR2 SVGAGI, per germline (reference sequence). This CDR3 is CASTLMTGQTDTQYF. The CDR3 DNA is TGTGCCAGCACCCTAATGACAGGACAAACAGATACGCAGTATTTT.

The rearrangement links TRBV2 to TRBJ2-7; weak D call: TRBD1 (6 bases). Between the trimmed V and J ends, which lost 6 bases and 2 bases, there was a span of 8 bases. The germline V gene has CDR1 SNHLY and CDR2 FYNNEI. The CDR3 spans 12 residues. The chain's CDR3 is CASSRDTYEQYF. The DNA of the CDR3 is TGTGCCAGCAGCCGGGACACCTACGAGCAGTACTTC.

The V call is TRBV6-1, the J call TRBJ2-3, with D possibly TRBD2 on 6 matching bases. Germline V gene data show CDR1 as MNHNS and CDR2 as SASEGT. V lost 7 bases to trimming and J lost 4 bases, with 12 bases between them. The CDR3 is 13 amino acids. CDR3 amino acids: CASKEGPADTQYF. CDR3 DNA sequence: TGTGCCAGCAAGGAGGGGCCCGCAGATACGCAGTATTTT.

The genes are TRBV7-9 and TRBJ2-2; D is perhaps TRBD1 (5 bases). Germline V gene sequence: CDR1 SEHNR, CDR2 FQNEAQ (reference sequence). Trimming took off 0 bases at V and 2 bases at J, with 16 bases between the two ends. The CDR3 runs to 18 residues. CDR3 sequence: CASSLAPVRQTNTGELFF. DNA for the CDR3: TGTGCCAGCAGCTTAGCGCCTGTCAGACAGACTAACACCGGGGAGCTGTTTTTT.